A selection of T cell receptor beta chains follows, all from one sample in a study of T-cell memory formation after mild COVID-19. From the 5' RACE reads, TCRdb called clonotypes with MiXCR, one entry per CDR3 protein. Of approximately 290,000 distinct CDR3 sequences detected, approximately 19% appear once; the ten largest clones hold around 21%. Sequencing input: PBMCs or a T cell subset sorted from them (not recorded which). These receptors were obtained from a man aged 18 to 29 who had mild COVID-19 (a few samples of this study predate the infection). Cell type and time point are not known. CDR3s leave out the opening cysteine and the closing phenylalanine or tryptophan. The D gene is left open where the match is weak.

>TRBV20-1|11|.
SAGGPGNTEAF
>TRBV28|11|TRBD1
ASSYRRGSGYT
>TRBV6-2/TRBV6-3|16|TRBD1
ASSYLRTGSSYNSPLH
>TRBV6-2/TRBV6-3|14|TRBD2
ASRRSGGLIYNEQF
>TRBV18|13|.
ASSPPSGATDTQY
>TRBV5-5|13|.
ASSLWGSVQETQY
>TRBV20-1|11|TRBD1
SAPGQRGNTIY
>TRBV27|10|.
ASRGVADIQY
>TRBV28|12|.
ASSLSGAAETQY
>TRBV11-2|13|.
ASSQPGRSTDTQY
>TRBV24-1|12|TRBD1
ATSGTGSYNEQF
>TRBV5-1|13|.
ASSPQGDLREKLF
>TRBV4-2|15|.
ASSQDGRGVGANVLT
>TRBV20-1|13|.
SARDRLSSYNEQF
>TRBV6-2/TRBV6-3|15|TRBD1
ASSYPLDRGRADTQY